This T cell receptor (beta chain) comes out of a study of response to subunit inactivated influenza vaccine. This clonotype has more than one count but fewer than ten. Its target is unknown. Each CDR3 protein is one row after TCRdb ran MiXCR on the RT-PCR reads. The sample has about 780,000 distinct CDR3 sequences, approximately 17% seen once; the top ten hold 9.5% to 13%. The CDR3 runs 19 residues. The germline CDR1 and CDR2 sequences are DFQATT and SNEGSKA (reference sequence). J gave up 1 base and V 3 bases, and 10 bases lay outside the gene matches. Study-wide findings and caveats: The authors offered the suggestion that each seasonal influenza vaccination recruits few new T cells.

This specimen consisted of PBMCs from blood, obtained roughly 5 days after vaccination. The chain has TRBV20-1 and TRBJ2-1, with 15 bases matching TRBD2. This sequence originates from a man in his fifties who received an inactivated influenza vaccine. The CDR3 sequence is CSASLPGLAGGGSYNEQFF. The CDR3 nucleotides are TGCAGTGCTAGTCTCCCGGGACTAGCGGGAGGTGGATCCTACAATGAGCAGTTCTTC.